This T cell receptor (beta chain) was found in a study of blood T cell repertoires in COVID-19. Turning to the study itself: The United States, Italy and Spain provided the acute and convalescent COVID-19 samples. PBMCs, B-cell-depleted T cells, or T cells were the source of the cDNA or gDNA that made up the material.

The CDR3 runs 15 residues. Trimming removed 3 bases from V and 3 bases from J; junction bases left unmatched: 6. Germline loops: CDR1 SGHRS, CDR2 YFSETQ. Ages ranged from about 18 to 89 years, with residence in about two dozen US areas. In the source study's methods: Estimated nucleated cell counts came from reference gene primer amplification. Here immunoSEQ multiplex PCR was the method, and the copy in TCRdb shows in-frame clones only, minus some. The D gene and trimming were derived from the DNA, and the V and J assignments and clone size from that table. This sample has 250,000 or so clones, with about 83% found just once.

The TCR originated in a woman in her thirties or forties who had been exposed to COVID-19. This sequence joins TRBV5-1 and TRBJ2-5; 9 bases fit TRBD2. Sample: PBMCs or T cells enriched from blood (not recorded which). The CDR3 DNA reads TGCGCCAGCAGCTCTGGACTAGCGCTAAAAGAGACCCAGTACTTC. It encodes CASSSGLALKETQYF.